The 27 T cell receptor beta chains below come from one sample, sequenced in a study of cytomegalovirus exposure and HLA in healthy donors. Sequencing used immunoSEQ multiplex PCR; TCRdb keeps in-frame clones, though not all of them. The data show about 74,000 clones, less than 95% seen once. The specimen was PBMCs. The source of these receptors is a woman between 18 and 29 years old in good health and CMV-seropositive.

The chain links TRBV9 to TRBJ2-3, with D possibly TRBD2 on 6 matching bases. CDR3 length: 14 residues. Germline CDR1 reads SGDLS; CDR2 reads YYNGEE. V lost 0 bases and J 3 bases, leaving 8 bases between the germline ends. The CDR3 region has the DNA TGTGCCAGCAGCGTAGGGGACTCTACAGATACGCAGTATTTT. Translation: CASSVGDSTDTQYF.

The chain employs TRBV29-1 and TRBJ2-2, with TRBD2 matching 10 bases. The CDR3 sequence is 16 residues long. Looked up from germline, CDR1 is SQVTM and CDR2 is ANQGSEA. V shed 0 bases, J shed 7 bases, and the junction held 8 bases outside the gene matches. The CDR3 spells CSVEDTASGSIGELFF. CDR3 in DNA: TGCAGCGTTGAAGATACGGCTAGCGGGAGCATCGGGGAGCTGTTTTTT.

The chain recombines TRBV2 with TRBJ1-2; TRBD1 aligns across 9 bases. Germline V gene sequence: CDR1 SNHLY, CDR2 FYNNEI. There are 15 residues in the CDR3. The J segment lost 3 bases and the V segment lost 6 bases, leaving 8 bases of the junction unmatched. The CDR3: CASRGLQGAYYGYTF. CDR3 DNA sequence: TGTGCCAGCAGAGGACTACAGGGGGCTTACTATGGCTACACCTTC.

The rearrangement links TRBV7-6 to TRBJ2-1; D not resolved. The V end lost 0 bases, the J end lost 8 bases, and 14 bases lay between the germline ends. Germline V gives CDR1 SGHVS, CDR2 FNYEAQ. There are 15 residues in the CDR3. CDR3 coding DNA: TGTGCCAGCAGCTTAGCGGCTAGAGTAGACGATGAGCAGTTCTTC. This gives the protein CASSLAARVDDEQFF.

The CDR3 spells CASSLTLGGLTDTQYF. The CDR3 DNA sequence: TGCGCCAGCAGCTTGACGCTTGGCGGGCTCACAGATACGCAGTATTTT. The rearrangement uses TRBV5-1 and TRBJ2-3; tentative D call: TRBD2 (5 bases). With 1 base removed from V and 2 bases from J, the gap between germline ends came to 14 bases. This CDR3 comprises 16 residues. Germline-derived CDR1 and CDR2 are SGHRS and YFSETQ. Variable domain in full (rest from reference TRBV5-1 and TRBJ2-3): KAGVTQTPRYLIKTRGQQVTLSCSPISGHRSVSWYQQTPGQGLQFLFEYFSETQRNKGNFPGRFSGRQFSNSRSEMNVSTLELGDSALYLCASSLTLGGLTDTQYFGPGTRLTVL.

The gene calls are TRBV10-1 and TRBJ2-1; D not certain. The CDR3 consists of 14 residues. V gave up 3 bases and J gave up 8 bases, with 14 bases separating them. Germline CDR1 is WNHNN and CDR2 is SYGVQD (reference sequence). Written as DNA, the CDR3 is TGCGCCAGCAGTGACCTAGTTAGCCCCCATGAGCAGTTCTTC. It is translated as CASSDLVSPHEQFF.

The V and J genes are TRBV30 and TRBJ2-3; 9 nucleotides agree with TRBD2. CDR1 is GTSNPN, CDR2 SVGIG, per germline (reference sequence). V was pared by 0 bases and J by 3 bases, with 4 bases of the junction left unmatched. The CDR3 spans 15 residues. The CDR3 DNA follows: TGTGCCTGGAGTGTAGGTGCGGGGGGGACAGATACGCAGTATTTT. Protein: CAWSVGAGGTDTQYF.

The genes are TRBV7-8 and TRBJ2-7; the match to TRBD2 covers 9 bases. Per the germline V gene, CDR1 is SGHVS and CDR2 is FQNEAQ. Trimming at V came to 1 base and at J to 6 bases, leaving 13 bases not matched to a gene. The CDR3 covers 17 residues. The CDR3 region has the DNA TGTGCCAGCAGCTTAGTGCGGGGGGGCAAATTCCTTAGCGAGCAGTACTTC. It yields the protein CASSLVRGGKFLSEQYF.

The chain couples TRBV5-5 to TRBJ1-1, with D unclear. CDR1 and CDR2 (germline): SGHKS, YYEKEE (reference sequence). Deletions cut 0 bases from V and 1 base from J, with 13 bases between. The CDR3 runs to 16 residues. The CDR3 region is CASSLAGGGPNTEAFF. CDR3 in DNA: TGTGCCAGCAGCTTGGCGGGAGGAGGGCCGAACACTGAAGCTTTCTTT.

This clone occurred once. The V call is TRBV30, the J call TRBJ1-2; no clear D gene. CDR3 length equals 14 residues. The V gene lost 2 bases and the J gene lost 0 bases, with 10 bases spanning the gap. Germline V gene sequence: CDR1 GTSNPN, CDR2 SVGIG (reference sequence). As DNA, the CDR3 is TGTGCCTGGAGTTTTCGAGGTGCTAACTATGGCTACACCTTC. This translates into CAWSFRGANYGYTF.

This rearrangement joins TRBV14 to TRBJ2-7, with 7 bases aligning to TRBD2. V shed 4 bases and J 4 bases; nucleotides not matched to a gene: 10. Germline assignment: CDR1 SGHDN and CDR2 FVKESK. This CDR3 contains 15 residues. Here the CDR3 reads CASSPLGGGRYEQYF. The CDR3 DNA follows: TGTGCCAGCAGCCCCTTAGGCGGGGGACGTTACGAGCAGTACTTC. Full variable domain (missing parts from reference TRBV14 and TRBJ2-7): EAGVTQFPSHSVIEKGQTVTLRCDPISGHDNLYWYRRVMGKEIKFLLHFVKESKQDESGMPNNRFLAERTGGTYSTLKVQPAELEDSGVYFCASSPLGGGRYEQYFGPGTRLTVT.

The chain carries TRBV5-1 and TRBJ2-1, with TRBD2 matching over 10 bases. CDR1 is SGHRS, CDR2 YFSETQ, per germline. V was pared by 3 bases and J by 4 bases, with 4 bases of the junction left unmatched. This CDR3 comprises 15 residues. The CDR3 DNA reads TGCGCCAGCAGCTCGACTAGCGGGCTTTACAATGAGCAGTTCTTC. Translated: CASSSTSGLYNEQFF.

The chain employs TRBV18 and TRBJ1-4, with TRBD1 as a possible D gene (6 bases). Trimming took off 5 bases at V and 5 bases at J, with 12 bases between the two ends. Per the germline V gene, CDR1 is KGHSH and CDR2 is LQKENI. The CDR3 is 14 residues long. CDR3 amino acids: CASSRQATNEKLFF. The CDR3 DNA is TGTGCCAGCTCAAGACAGGCGACGAATGAAAAACTGTTTTTT. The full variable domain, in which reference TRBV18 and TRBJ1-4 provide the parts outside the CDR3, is NAGVMQNPRHLVRRRGQEARLRCSPMKGHSHVYWYRQLPEEGLKFMVYLQKENIIDESGMPKERFSAEFPKEGPSILRIQQVVRGDSAAYFCASSRQATNEKLFFGSGTQLSVL.

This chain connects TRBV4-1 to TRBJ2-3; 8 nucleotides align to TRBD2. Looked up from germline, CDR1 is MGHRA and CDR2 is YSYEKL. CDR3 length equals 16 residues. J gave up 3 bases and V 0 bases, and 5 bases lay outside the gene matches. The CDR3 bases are TGCGCCAGCAGCCAAGAAACTAGCGGTAATACAGATACGCAGTATTTT. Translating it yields CASSQETSGNTDTQYF.

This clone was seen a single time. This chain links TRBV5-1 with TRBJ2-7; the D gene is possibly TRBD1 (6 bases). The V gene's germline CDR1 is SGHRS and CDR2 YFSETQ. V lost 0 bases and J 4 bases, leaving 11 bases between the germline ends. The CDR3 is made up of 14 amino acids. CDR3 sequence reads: CASSLVQGAYEQYF. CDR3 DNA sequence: TGCGCCAGCAGCTTGGTACAGGGCGCATACGAGCAGTACTTC.

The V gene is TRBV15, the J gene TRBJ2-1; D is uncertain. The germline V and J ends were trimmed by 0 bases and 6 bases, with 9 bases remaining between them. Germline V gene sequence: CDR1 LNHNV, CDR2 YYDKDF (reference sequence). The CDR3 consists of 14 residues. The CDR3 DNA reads TGTGCCACCAGCAGAGATCCTGGCCCCAATGAGCAGTTCTTC. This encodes CATSRDPGPNEQFF.

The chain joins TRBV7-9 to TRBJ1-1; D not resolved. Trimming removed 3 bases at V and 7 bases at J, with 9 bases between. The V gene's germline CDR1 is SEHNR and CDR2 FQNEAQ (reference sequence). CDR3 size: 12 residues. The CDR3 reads CASSFSRDEAFF. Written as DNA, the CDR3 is TGTGCCAGCAGCTTCAGTCGGGATGAAGCTTTCTTT.

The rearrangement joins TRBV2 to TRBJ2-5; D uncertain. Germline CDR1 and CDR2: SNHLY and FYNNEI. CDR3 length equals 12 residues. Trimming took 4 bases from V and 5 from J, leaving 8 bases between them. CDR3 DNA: TGTGCCAGCAGTGGACGGGTGGAGACCCAGTACTTC. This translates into CASSGRVETQYF.

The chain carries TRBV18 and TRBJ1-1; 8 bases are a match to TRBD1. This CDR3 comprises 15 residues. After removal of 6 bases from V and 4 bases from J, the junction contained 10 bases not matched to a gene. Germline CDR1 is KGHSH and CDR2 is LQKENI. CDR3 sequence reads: CASSISETGVTEAFF. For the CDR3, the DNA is TGTGCCAGCTCGATTTCCGAGACAGGGGTCACTGAAGCTTTCTTT.

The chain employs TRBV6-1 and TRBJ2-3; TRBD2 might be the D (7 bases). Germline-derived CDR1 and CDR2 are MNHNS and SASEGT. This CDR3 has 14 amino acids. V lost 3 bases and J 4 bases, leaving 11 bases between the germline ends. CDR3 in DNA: TGTGCCAGCAGTGATGGGAGGGGGGCAGATACGCAGTATTTT. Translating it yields CASSDGRGADTQYF.

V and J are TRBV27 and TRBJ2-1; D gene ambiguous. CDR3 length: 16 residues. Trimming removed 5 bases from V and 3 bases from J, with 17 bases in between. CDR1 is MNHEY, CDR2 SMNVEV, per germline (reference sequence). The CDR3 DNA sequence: TGTGCCAGCAGTCCGGGTCGTAGCATCCTCTACAATGAGCAGTTCTTC. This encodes CASSPGRSILYNEQFF.

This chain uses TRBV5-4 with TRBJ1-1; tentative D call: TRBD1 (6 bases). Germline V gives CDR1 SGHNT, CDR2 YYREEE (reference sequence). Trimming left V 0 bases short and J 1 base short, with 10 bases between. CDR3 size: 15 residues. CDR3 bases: TGTGCCAGCAGCTTGGCTGGACAGTCGAACACTGAAGCTTTCTTT. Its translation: CASSLAGQSNTEAFF.

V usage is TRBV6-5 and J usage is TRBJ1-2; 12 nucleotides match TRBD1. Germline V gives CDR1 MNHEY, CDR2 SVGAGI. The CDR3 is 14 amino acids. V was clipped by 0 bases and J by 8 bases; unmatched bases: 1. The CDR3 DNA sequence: TGTGCCAGCAGTTACTCGGGGACAGGGGGCGGCTACACCTTC. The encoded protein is CASSYSGTGGGYTF.

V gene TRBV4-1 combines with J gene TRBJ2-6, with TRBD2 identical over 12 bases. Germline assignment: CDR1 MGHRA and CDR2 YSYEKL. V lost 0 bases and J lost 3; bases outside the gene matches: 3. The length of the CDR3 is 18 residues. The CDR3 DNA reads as TGCGCCAGCAGCCAAGATCCACTAGCGGGAGGTGGGGCCAACGTCCTGACTTTC. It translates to CASSQDPLAGGGANVLTF.

CDR3: CASSAESSGNTIYF. CDR3 DNA sequence: TGCGCCAGCAGCGCCGAGAGCTCTGGAAACACCATATATTTT. The chain joins TRBV5-1 to TRBJ1-3; D is unclear. Trimming cost V 4 bases and J 0 bases, with 8 bases left between them. CDR3 length: 14 amino acids. The V gene's germline CDR1 is SGHRS and CDR2 YFSETQ.

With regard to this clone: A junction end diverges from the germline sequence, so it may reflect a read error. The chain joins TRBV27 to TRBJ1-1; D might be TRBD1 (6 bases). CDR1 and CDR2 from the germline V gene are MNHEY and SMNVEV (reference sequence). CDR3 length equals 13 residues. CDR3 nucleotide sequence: TGTGCCAGCAGTTCAGGCCCCGGAACAGGGACCACTTTT. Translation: CASSSGPGTGTTF.

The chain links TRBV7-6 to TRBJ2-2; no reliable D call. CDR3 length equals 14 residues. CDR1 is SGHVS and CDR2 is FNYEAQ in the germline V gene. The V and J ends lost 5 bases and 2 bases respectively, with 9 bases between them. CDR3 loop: CASSPAYNTGELFF. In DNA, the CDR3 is TGTGCCAGCAGCCCTGCCTACAACACCGGGGAGCTGTTTTTT. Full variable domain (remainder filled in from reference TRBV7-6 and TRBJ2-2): GAGVSQSPRYKVTKRGQDVALRCDPISGHVSLYWYRQALGQGPEFLTYFNYEAQQDKSGLPNDRFSAERPEGSISTLTIQRTEQRDSAMYRCASSPAYNTGELFFGEGSRLTVL.